One sample yielded the 25 T cell receptor beta chains listed below, sequenced in a study of blood T cells in healthy people across ages. Combining a sample-barcoded 5' primer with a J-beta primer mix, a second PCR ran for roughly 7 to 12 cycles. TCRdb analysed the 5' RACE reads with MiXCR anew, one entry per CDR3 protein. The data show fewer than 950,000 distinct CDR3 sequences, roughly 34% seen once. The sequenced sample was blood. The receptors shown here come from a man between 18 and 35 years old in good health.

This clonotype came up many times. The genes are TRBV20-1 and TRBJ2-5, with a weak D call TRBD2 (5 bases). Germline-derived CDR1 and CDR2 are DFQATT and SNEGSKA (reference sequence). Trimming shortened V by 0 bases and J by 2 bases, and 19 bases separated the two germline ends. This CDR3 has 17 residues. The CDR3 coding sequence is TGCAGTGCTAGAGATTTGATGAACAGCCGGACTCAAGAGACCCAGTACTTC. This encodes CSARDLMNSRTQETQYF.

This rearrangement joins TRBV3-1 to TRBJ1-6; D call uncertain. This CDR3 spans 13 amino acids. Per the germline V gene, CDR1 is LGHDT and CDR2 is YNNKEL (reference sequence). Between the trimmed V and J ends, which lost 0 bases and 18 bases, there was a span of 15 bases. The CDR3 spells CASSQDRSSPPHF. CDR3 nucleotide sequence: TGTGCCAGCAGCCAAGATAGGTCTTCACCTCCCCACTTT.

For this clonotype: An end of the junction differs from the germline gene, which may be a read error. This chain links TRBV25-1 with TRBJ1-4; TRBD1 agrees at 11 bases. The V gene's germline CDR1 is MGHDK and CDR2 SYGVNS. CDR3 length: 17 amino acids. In nucleotides, the CDR3 is TGTGCCAGCAGTCGAGGGACAGGGGGGGCAACTAATGAAGAACTGTTTTTT. This sequence encodes CASSRGTGGATNEELFF.

This clonotype was counted at least ten times. This chain links TRBV20-1 with TRBJ2-7; D possibly uses TRBD1 or TRBD2 (5 bases each). The germline CDR1 and CDR2 sequences are DFQATT and SNEGSKA (reference sequence). The length of the CDR3 is 12 residues. V lost 6 bases to trimming and J lost 4 bases, with 13 bases between them. The CDR3 spells CSARRGTYEQYF. The CDR3 coding sequence is TGCAGTGCCCGCCGGGGCACATACGAGCAGTACTTC.

This clonotype was seen at least ten times. V gene TRBV12-3 or TRBV12-4 combines with J gene TRBJ1-1; 7 bases agree with TRBD1. V trimming: 3 bases; J trimming: 5 bases; junction bases outside the gene matches: 6. The CDR3 runs to 14 residues. Here the CDR3 DNA reads TGTGCCAGCAGTTTGCAGGGGGAATATACTGAAGCTTTCTTT. Its protein is CASSLQGEYTEAFF.

The count of this clonotype is one. The junction differs from germline at one of its ends, possibly a read error. The chain recombines TRBV6-2 or TRBV6-3 with TRBJ2-5, with no clear D. The CDR3 loop spans 12 amino acids. Germline assignment: CDR1 MNHEY and CDR2 SVGEGT. DNA for the CDR3: TGTACCAGCAGTTACTCGATTCTTAAGCAGTACTTC. It translates to CTSSYSILKQYF.

The V gene is TRBV28, the J gene TRBJ2-7, with 7 positions matching TRBD2. J gave up 1 base and V 5 bases, and 8 bases lay outside the gene matches. CDR3 length: 15 residues. CDR1 MDHEN and CDR2 SYDVKM come from the germline V gene. The CDR3 nucleotides read TGTGCCAGCAGTCCCACTGCGGGGGAGTCCTACGAGCAGTACTTC. It yields the protein CASSPTAGESYEQYF.

This clonotype was seen once. The chain has TRBV28 and TRBJ2-3; maybe TRBD2 (5 bases). This CDR3 has 15 residues. V lost 6 bases, J lost 0 bases, and 13 bases lay in between. Germline V CDR1 and CDR2: MDHEN, SYDVKM. CDR3: CASSALEDSTDTQYF. The DNA of the CDR3 is TGTGCCAGCAGCGCCCTGGAGGATAGCACAGATACGCAGTATTTT.

This clonotype was counted many times. The rearrangement links TRBV5-1 to TRBJ2-3; D is undetermined. Per the germline V gene, CDR1 is SGHRS and CDR2 is YFSETQ. V gave up 3 bases and J gave up 4 bases, with 15 bases separating them. This CDR3 region has 15 residues. The CDR3 coding sequence is TGCGCCAGCAGCTCTACCGCCACTACGTCAGATACGCAGTATTTT. It encodes CASSSTATTSDTQYF. Looking up the rest from reference TRBV5-1 and TRBJ2-3 gives the full variable domain: KAGVTQTPRYLIKTRGQQVTLSCSPISGHRSVSWYQQTPGQGLQFLFEYFSETQRNKGNFPGRFSGRQFSNSRSEMNVSTLELGDSALYLCASSSTATTSDTQYFGPGTRLTVL.

This clonotype occurred once. CDR3 in amino acids: CASSYGQGASPLHF. The CDR3 region has the DNA TGTGCCAGCAGCTACGGACAGGGAGCTTCACCCCTCCACTTT. The chain employs TRBV7-2 and TRBJ1-6, with TRBD1 identical over 8 bases. CDR1 is SGHTA and CDR2 is FQGNSA in the germline V gene. V trimming: 4 bases; J trimming: 9 bases; junction bases outside the gene matches: 5. The CDR3 runs to 14 residues.

A remark on this clonotype: The junction departs from germline at one end; a sequencing error may be responsible. V usage is TRBV4-3 and J usage is TRBJ1-6; D possibly corresponds to TRBD1 (5 bases). Germline V CDR1 and CDR2: LGHNA, YSLEER. The CDR3 is 15 residues long. The CDR3 sequence: CASSQGEGPNSLLHF. In DNA, the CDR3 is TGCGCCAGCAGCCAAGGGGAGGGACCGAATTCACTCCTCCACTTT.

This clonotype showed up just a few times. The rearrangement links TRBV10-3 to TRBJ1-1; 9 nucleotides match TRBD1. J was trimmed by 4 bases and V by 5 bases; bases with no gene match: 11. The germline V gene has CDR1 ENHRY and CDR2 SYGVKD. The CDR3 is made up of 16 amino acids. CDR3 residues: CAISPGQGTTGTEAFF. DNA for the CDR3: TGTGCCATCAGTCCTGGACAGGGGACCACGGGCACTGAAGCTTTCTTT.

The chain couples TRBV3-1 to TRBJ2-3; D might be TRBD1 (5 bases). This CDR3 contains 15 residues. Germline CDR1 is LGHDT and CDR2 is YNNKEL (reference sequence). Trimming removed 0 bases from V and 4 bases from J, with 11 bases in between. CDR3: CASSQDCQGPDTQYF. The CDR3 DNA follows: TGTGCCAGCAGCCAAGATTGCCAGGGTCCAGATACGCAGTATTTT.

The sample holds many counts of this clonotype. This chain connects TRBV12-3 or TRBV12-4 to TRBJ2-2; D might be TRBD1 or TRBD2, each matching 5 bases. CDR3 size: 14 residues. V was clipped by 6 bases and J by 4 bases, with 12 bases between them. CDR3 in DNA: TGTGCCAGCAGATCCGGGGCAAGCACCGGGGAGCTGTTTTTT. Translation: CASRSGASTGELFF.

The chain uses TRBV20-1 and TRBJ1-1, with 8 bases identical to TRBD1. This CDR3 has 15 residues. V lost 2 bases, J lost 0 bases, and 5 bases stayed unmatched. Per the germline V gene, CDR1 is DFQATT and CDR2 is SNEGSKA (reference sequence). Written as DNA, the CDR3 is TGCAGTGCTAGAAACAGGGGGGGCTTGAACACTGAAGCTTTCTTT. This encodes CSARNRGGLNTEAFF.

This chain joins TRBV11-2 and TRBJ2-3; D may be TRBD1 (5 bases). This CDR3 comprises 14 residues. V lost 5 bases to trimming and J lost 5 bases, with 14 bases between them. The germline V gene encodes CDR1 SGHAT and CDR2 FQNNGV. CDR3: CASSPLGQGDTQYF. Written as DNA, the CDR3 is TGTGCCAGCAGCCCCTTAGGGCAGGGAGATACGCAGTATTTT.

This sequence joins TRBV10-3 and TRBJ2-7; possibly TRBD1 for D (8 bases). Germline V gene sequence: CDR1 ENHRY, CDR2 SYGVKD. The CDR3 consists of 18 residues. Trimming left V 2 bases short and J 7 bases short, with 27 bases between. This CDR3 reads CAISEDTGGDPWTGEQYF. Here the CDR3 DNA reads TGTGCCATCAGTGAGGATACAGGGGGGGACCCATGGACGGGGGAGCAGTACTTC.

This clonotype showed up many times. This sequence joins TRBV12-3 or TRBV12-4 and TRBJ1-5; D call uncertain. The ends were cut back, 3 bases at V and 4 bases at J, with 7 bases in the middle. The CDR3 is 13 residues long. The DNA for the CDR3 is TGTGCCAGCAGTTTTTCGGGAAATCAGCCCCAGCATTTT. As protein: CASSFSGNQPQHF.

Remarks on this clonotype: A much more abundant neighbour one base away suggests this may be a read error. J is TRBJ2-1 and V is TRBV20-1; 9 bases match TRBD1. Germline V gene data show CDR1 as DFQATT and CDR2 as SNEGSKA (reference sequence). The CDR3 spans 14 residues. With V trimmed by 5 bases and J by 13 bases, 15 bases remained unmatched. The CDR3 nucleotides read TGCAGTGCTCGGACAGGGGCAGGAGTAGAGACCCAGTTCTTC. Translation: CSARTGAGVETQFF.

The chain employs TRBV20-1 and TRBJ1-1; D might be TRBD1 (5 bases). V lost 6 bases to trimming and J lost 4 bases, with 15 bases between them. This CDR3 has 13 amino acids. Germline lookup yields CDR1 DFQATT and CDR2 SNEGSKA (reference sequence). CDR3 DNA: TGCAGTGCGGCGGGACGGGAGGGCACTGAAGCTTTCTTT. This encodes CSAAGREGTEAFF.

J is TRBJ1-1 and V is TRBV19; unclear D gene. Per germline, CDR1 LNHDA and CDR2 SQIVND (reference sequence). The CDR3 has 14 residues. V lost 5 bases to trimming and J lost 3 bases, with 13 bases between them. The CDR3 region is CASSHSLGDTEAFF. CDR3 coding DNA: TGTGCCAGTAGTCACAGCCTTGGGGACACTGAAGCTTTCTTT.

This clonotype was detected only a few times. This rearrangement joins TRBV2 to TRBJ1-1; 7 positions match TRBD1. In germline, CDR1 is SNHLY, CDR2 FYNNEI. Trimming removed 4 bases from V and 3 bases from J; junction bases left unmatched: 8. The CDR3 consists of 15 residues. The CDR3 sequence is CASSASDRLDTEAFF. In DNA form, the CDR3 reads TGTGCCAGCAGTGCCTCGGACAGGCTGGACACTGAAGCTTTCTTT.

Notes on this clonotype: This may stem from a read error, because a much larger clone lies one nucleotide away. The chain links TRBV5-1 to TRBJ2-1, with TRBD2 matching over 8 bases. Germline-derived CDR1 and CDR2 are SGHRS and YFSETQ. Germline trimming cut 0 bases from V and 6 bases from J; bases unmatched to any gene: 5. The CDR3 sequence is 15 residues long. Here the CDR3 reads CASSLAGGETNEQFF. The CDR3 nucleotides are TGCGCCAGCAGCTTGGCCGGGGGGGAAACCAATGAGCAGTTCTTC.

This chain connects TRBV6-2 or TRBV6-3 to TRBJ1-1, with a weak D call TRBD1 (5 bases). With 4 bases removed from V and 7 bases from J, the gap between germline ends came to 16 bases. From germline, CDR1 is MNHEY and CDR2 SVGEGT. The CDR3 runs to 14 residues. The CDR3: CASSSRQRRNEAFF. Written as DNA, the CDR3 is TGTGCCAGCAGTTCTAGACAGCGTCGGAATGAAGCTTTCTTT.

This clonotype came up a few times. V is TRBV7-2 and J is TRBJ1-2, with a tentative D call TRBD1 (5 bases). This CDR3 comprises 17 residues. Per germline, CDR1 SGHTA and CDR2 FQGNSA. V was cut by 5 bases and J by 5 bases, with 24 bases left in between. CDR3 protein: CASSERGSRAGAYGYTF. The CDR3 bases are TGTGCCAGCAGCGAACGCGGTTCGAGGGCCGGGGCATATGGCTACACCTTC.